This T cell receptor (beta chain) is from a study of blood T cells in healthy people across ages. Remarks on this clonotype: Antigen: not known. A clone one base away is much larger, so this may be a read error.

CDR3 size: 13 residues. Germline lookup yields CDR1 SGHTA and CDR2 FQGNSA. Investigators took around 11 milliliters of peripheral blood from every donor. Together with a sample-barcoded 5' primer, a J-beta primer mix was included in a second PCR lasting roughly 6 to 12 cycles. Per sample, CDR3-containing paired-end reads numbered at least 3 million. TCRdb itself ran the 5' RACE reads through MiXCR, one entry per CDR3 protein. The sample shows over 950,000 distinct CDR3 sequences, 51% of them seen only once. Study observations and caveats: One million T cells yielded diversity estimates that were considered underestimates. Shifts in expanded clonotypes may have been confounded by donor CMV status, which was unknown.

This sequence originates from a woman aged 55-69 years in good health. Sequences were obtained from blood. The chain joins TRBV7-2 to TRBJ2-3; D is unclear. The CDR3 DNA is TGTGCCAGCAACTTAAGCCCCACAGATACGCAGTATTTT. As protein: CASNLSPTDTQYF.